Listed below are T cell receptor beta chains from one sample, sequenced in a study of human T cells and chemical hapten exposure. TCRdb reprocessed the RACE reads with MiXCR, giving one entry per CDR3 protein. The sample includes more than 300,000 distinct CDR3 sequences, about 5.1% of them seen just once. The sequenced sample was whole blood, obtained in connection with sensitization to the hapten diphenylcyclopropenone (DPC). The receptor source for this set is a woman aged 50 to 60 with alopecia areata. Some clones in this sample may be carry-over from other donors' samples. Each CDR3 is given with its conserved first and last residue. The D gene is left open where the match is weak. Only part of the rows carry a size: once, few, many, or a class if the clone is expanded.

d_call j_call clone_size v_call cdr3_nt cdr3_aa
- TRBJ1-6 - TRBV12-3/TRBV12-4 TGTGCCAGCAGTTTAGGTCGGATCAGTTCACCCCTCCACTTT CASSLGRISSPLHF
TRBD1 TRBJ1-2 few TRBV20-1 TGCAGTGCCCAATACAGGGGCTATGGCTACACCTTC CSAQYRGYGYTF
TRBD1 TRBJ2-3 many TRBV4-2 TGTGCCAGCAGCCAAGGTGACAGGGGGAGCACAGATACGCAGTATTTT CASSQGDRGSTDTQYF
- TRBJ2-5 many TRBV12-3/TRBV12-4 TGTGCCAGCAGTTTAGCGCCTTCGGTGGAGACCCAGTACTTC CASSLAPSVETQYF
- TRBJ2-1 many TRBV5-1 TGCGCCAGCAGCTTGTGGGATGCAGAGCAGTTCTTC CASSLWDAEQFF
- TRBJ1-2 - TRBV5-5 TGTGCCAGCAGTCCGGGACGGAACTATGGCTACACCTTC CASSPGRNYGYTF
- TRBJ2-2 few TRBV4-3 TGCGCCAGCAGCCAAGACCCCGGGGCGAACACCGGGGAGCTGTTTTTT CASSQDPGANTGELFF
TRBD1 TRBJ1-5 few TRBV7-9 TGTGCCAGCAGCCTAGGAAGACAGGGGGATCAGCCCCAGCATTTT CASSLGRQGDQPQHF
- TRBJ1-1 - TRBV6-2/TRBV6-3 TGTGCCAGCAGTTACCGGGGGGATGTAGAAGCTTTCTTT CASSYRGDVEAFF
TRBD2 TRBJ2-7 many TRBV9 TGTGCCTCCCCCAGAGGGACTAGCGGGGAGAGCTCCTACGAGCAGTACTTC CASPRGTSGESSYEQYF
TRBD2 TRBJ2-7 few TRBV5-1 TGCGCCAGCAGCCGAGGGACTAGCGGGAGGGCCGTCCACGAGCAGTACTTC CASSRGTSGRAVHEQYF
- TRBJ1-1 few TRBV6-5 TGTGCCAGCAGAACCAGCACAGGCGCCCTGAACACTGAAGCTTTCTTT CASRTSTGALNTEAFF
TRBD1 TRBJ1-4 many TRBV6-5 TGTGCCAGCAGCCGAGGGGGCCCTAATGAAAAACTGTTTTTT CASSRGGPNEKLFF
TRBD1 TRBJ2-7 many TRBV27 TGTGCCAGCAGTTCCCGACAGGGGGGCCTGAACGAGCAGTACTTC CASSSRQGGLNEQYF
- TRBJ2-7 many TRBV28 TGTGCCAGCAGGTCCCCAGGGGGGACACCCTACGAGCAGTACTTC CASRSPGGTPYEQYF
TRBD2 TRBJ2-3 - TRBV6-1 TGTGCCAGCAGCAAAGAGATAGCGGGGGGGCGGGTCACAGATACGCAGTATTTT CASSKEIAGGRVTDTQYF